These T cell receptor beta chains were read from a single sample in a study of blood T cell repertoires in COVID-19. The protocol was immunoSEQ multiplex PCR, while the TCRdb copy is restricted to in-frame clones and leaves out a portion. The repertoire holds roughly 68,000 clones, with roughly 84% as singletons. Material: peripheral blood. Receptors were obtained from a man aged 45-65 years with active COVID-19. CDR3s include the opening cysteine and the closing phenylalanine or tryptophan. A D gene is named only where the DNA matches it firmly. The size entry is marked missing in some rows and otherwise reads once, few, many or a size class.

>NA|TRBJ2-5|TRBV19|once
CASKGVGRETQYF
TGTGCCAGTAAGGGAGTAGGAAGGGAGACCCAGTACTTC
>TRBD2|TRBJ2-1|TRBV10-3|NA
CAISQGLAINNEQFF
TGTGCCATCAGCCAGGGACTAGCGATCAACAATGAGCAGTTCTTC
>TRBD1|TRBJ2-5|TRBV2|few
CASDPVGTGGGRAQYF
TGTGCCAGCGATCCGGTCGGGACAGGGGGCGGGCGGGCCCAGTACTTC
>NA|TRBJ2-3|TRBV6-5|NA
CASTGARGDTQYF
TGTGCCAGCACAGGGGCGAGGGGAGATACGCAGTATTTT
>NA|TRBJ2-5|TRBV5-4|NA
CASSLDRYQETQYF
TGTGCCAGCAGCTTGGACAGGTATCAGGAGACCCAGTACTTC
>TRBD2|TRBJ2-7|TRBV6-1|NA
CASSEGGTSVEQYF
TGTGCCAGCAGTGAAGGCGGGACTAGCGTCGAGCAGTACTTC
>TRBD1|TRBJ1-2|TRBV5-1|NA
CASSLLPGTEYGYTF
TGCGCCAGCAGCCTCCTTCCAGGGACAGAGTATGGCTACACCTTC
>TRBD2|TRBJ2-3|TRBV5-6|NA
CASSWDLAGHTDTQYF
TGTGCCAGCAGCTGGGACCTAGCGGGTCACACAGATACGCAGTATTTT
>TRBD1|TRBJ1-6|TRBV7-9|NA
CASSSGQGGNSPLHF
TGTGCCAGCAGCTCTGGACAGGGAGGCAATTCACCCCTCCACTTT
>TRBD2|TRBJ2-3|TRBV5-1|NA
CASIGLASDTQYF
TGCGCCAGCATTGGACTAGCGTCGGATACGCAGTATTTT
>TRBD1|TRBJ1-6|TRBV18|NA
CASSPGQAPDNSPLHF
TGTGCCAGCTCACCTGGACAGGCGCCCGATAATTCACCCCTCCACTTT
>TRBD1|TRBJ1-4|TRBV4-1|NA
CASSQGGQGGTNEKLFF
TGCGCCAGCAGCCAAGGTGGACAGGGGGGAACTAATGAAAAACTGTTTTTT
>TRBD2|TRBJ2-7|TRBV5-1|few
CASSPSGRENLWEQYF
TGCGCCAGCAGCCCCTCGGGGAGGGAGAATTTGTGGGAGCAGTACTTC
>TRBD1|TRBJ2-1|TRBV4-2|NA
CASRSGQENNEQFF
TGTGCCAGCAGATCGGGACAGGAGAACAATGAGCAGTTCTTC
>NA|TRBJ1-1|TRBV3-1/TRBV3-2|few
CASSQGAGAEAFF
TGTGCCAGCAGCCAAGGGGCAGGGGCTGAAGCTTTCTTT
>NA|TRBJ2-7|TRBV5-8|NA
CASSISGSSYEQYF
TGTGCCAGCAGCATTAGCGGTTCCTCCTACGAGCAGTACTTC
>NA|TRBJ2-1|TRBV29-1|NA
CSVFGTPHTYNEQFF
TGCAGCGTGTTCGGGACACCTCATACCTACAATGAGCAGTTCTTC
>TRBD1|TRBJ1-1|TRBV5-1|NA
CASSLVGQGLNTEAFF
TGCGCCAGCAGCTTGGTCGGACAGGGACTGAACACTGAAGCTTTCTTT
>TRBD2|TRBJ2-2|TRBV3-1/TRBV3-2|NA
CASSAVSGSFGELFF
TGTGCCAGCAGCGCGGTTAGCGGGAGTTTCGGGGAGCTGTTTTTT
>TRBD2|TRBJ2-2|TRBV6-1|NA
CASSELAGVTGELFF
TGTGCCAGCAGTGAACTAGCGGGAGTCACCGGGGAGCTGTTTTTT
>NA|TRBJ1-4|TRBV4-2|NA
CASSLTGTTDSKLFF
TGTGCCAGCAGCCTCACCGGGACTACTGACTCAAAACTGTTTTTT
>NA|TRBJ1-1|TRBV18|NA
CASSRGQPNTEAFF
TGTGCCAGCTCACGCGGACAGCCCAACACTGAAGCTTTCTTT
>NA|TRBJ2-2|TRBV13|NA
CASRLTAGRFAGELFF
TGTGCCAGCAGGCTGACTGCGGGGCGATTCGCCGGGGAGCTGTTTTTT
>TRBD2|TRBJ2-1|TRBV9|NA
CASSGLAGSGRNNEQFF
TGTGCCAGCAGCGGACTAGCGGGGTCCGGCCGCAACAATGAGCAGTTCTTC
>NA|TRBJ2-1|TRBV27|NA
CASRTAPRNEQFF
TGTGCCAGCCGGACAGCACCACGTAATGAGCAGTTCTTC
>TRBD2|TRBJ2-3|TRBV27|NA
CASSFGGGASDTQYF
TGTGCCAGCAGTTTTGGCGGGGGGGCCAGCGATACGCAGTATTTT
>TRBD1|TRBJ1-1|TRBV7-2|NA
CATLRDRGTEAFF
TGTGCCACCTTACGGGACAGGGGGACTGAAGCTTTCTTT
>NA|TRBJ2-7|TRBV5-4|NA
CASSLGDLPYEQYF
TGTGCCAGCAGCTTAGGGGACTTGCCCTACGAGCAGTACTTC
>NA|TRBJ1-4|TRBV5-4|NA
CASSLNRDIEKLFF
TGTGCCAGCAGCTTAAACCGGGACATTGAAAAACTGTTTTTT
>NA|TRBJ2-3|TRBV10-3|NA
CAISEIATVKGATQYF
TGTGCCATCAGTGAGATAGCGACCGTTAAAGGAGCTACGCAGTATTTT
>NA|TRBJ1-5|TRBV7-6|NA
CASSLASGVEPQHF
TGTGCCAGCAGCTTAGCGTCGGGAGTAGAGCCCCAGCATTTT
>TRBD1|TRBJ1-2|TRBV6-5|NA
CASRDEGAEGYTF
TGTGCCAGCAGAGACGAGGGGGCGGAAGGCTACACCTTC
>TRBD1|TRBJ1-2|TRBV5-4|NA
CASSHDRGYGYTF
TGTGCCAGCAGTCATGACAGGGGTTATGGCTACACCTTC
>NA|TRBJ1-5|TRBV30|NA
CAWSGYPQRPQHF
TGTGCCTGGAGCGGCTATCCCCAGCGGCCCCAGCATTTT
>NA|TRBJ1-2|TRBV12-1|NA
CASSHGGLGAYGYTF
TGTGCCAGCAGCCACGGGGGTTTAGGTGCCTATGGCTACACCTTC
>NA|TRBJ1-1|TRBV6-2/TRBV6-3|NA
CASSYSAEAFF
TGTGCCAGCAGTTATTCCGCTGAAGCTTTCTTT
>NA|TRBJ2-1|TRBV6-5|NA
CASRTGITSYNEQFF
TGTGCCAGCAGGACAGGAATAACCTCCTACAATGAGCAGTTCTTC
>TRBD1|TRBJ1-5|TRBV7-8|NA
CASSLSETGFGQPQHF
TGTGCCAGCAGCTTATCCGAGACAGGGTTCGGTCAGCCCCAGCATTTT
>NA|TRBJ2-6|TRBV6-6|few
CASSSHGSGANVLTF
TGTGCCAGCAGTTCCCACGGCTCTGGGGCCAACGTCCTGACTTTC
>NA|TRBJ1-5|TRBV6-1|NA
CASSAYAGVDNQPQHF
TGTGCCAGCAGTGCCTACGCCGGGGTAGACAATCAGCCCCAGCATTTT
>TRBD2|TRBJ2-3|TRBV11-3|few
CASSFGLEVPDTQYF
TGTGCCAGCAGCTTTGGACTAGAGGTCCCAGATACGCAGTATTTT
>NA|TRBJ2-2|TRBV6-2/TRBV6-3|NA
CASSYEGWRGELFF
TGTGCCAGCAGTTACGAGGGTTGGCGGGGGGAGCTGTTTTTT
>NA|TRBJ1-5|TRBV21-1|NA
CAGGNQPQHF
TGTGCCGGAGGGAATCAGCCCCAGCATTTT
>NA|TRBJ1-2|TRBV19|NA
CASSGQNPGGYTF
TGTGCCAGTAGTGGACAAAACCCCGGCGGCTACACCTTC